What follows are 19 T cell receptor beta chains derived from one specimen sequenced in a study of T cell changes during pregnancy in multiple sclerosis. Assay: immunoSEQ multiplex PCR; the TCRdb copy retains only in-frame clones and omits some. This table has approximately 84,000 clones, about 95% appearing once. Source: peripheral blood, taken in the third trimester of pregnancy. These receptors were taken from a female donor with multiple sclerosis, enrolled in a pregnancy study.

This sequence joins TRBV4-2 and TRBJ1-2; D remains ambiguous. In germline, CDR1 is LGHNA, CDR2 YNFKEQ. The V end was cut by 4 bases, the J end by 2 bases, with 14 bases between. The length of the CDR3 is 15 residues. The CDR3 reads CASSPRERPNYGYTF. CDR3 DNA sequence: TGTGCCAGCAGCCCACGGGAACGACCCAACTATGGCTACACCTTC.

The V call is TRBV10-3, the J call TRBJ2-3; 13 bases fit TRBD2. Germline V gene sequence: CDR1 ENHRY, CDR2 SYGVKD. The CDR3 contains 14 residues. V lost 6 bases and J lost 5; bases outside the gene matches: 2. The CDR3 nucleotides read TGTGCCATCAGGGGACTAGCGGGGTTAGATACGCAGTATTTT. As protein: CAIRGLAGLDTQYF.

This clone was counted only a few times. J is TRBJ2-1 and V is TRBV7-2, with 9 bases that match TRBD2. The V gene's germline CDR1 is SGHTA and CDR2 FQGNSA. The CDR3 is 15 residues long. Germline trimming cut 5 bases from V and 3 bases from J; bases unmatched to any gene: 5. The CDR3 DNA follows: TGTGCCAGCAGCATCGTAGCGGGGGACTACAATGAGCAGTTCTTC. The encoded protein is CASSIVAGDYNEQFF.

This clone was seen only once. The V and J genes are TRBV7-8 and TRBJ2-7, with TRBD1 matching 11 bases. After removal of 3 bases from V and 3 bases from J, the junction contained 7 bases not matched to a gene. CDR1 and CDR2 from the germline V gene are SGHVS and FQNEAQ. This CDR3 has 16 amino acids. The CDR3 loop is CASSLGTGGNLYEQYF. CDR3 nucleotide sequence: TGTGCCAGCAGCTTGGGGACAGGGGGAAATCTCTACGAGCAGTACTTC.

CDR3 DNA sequence: TGCGCCAGCAGCCCCGGGACAGGTTCCTACGAGCAGTACTTC. Residues: CASSPGTGSYEQYF. The chain joins TRBV5-1 to TRBJ2-7, with 8 positions matching TRBD1. Per the germline V gene, CDR1 is SGHRS and CDR2 is YFSETQ. V was clipped by 4 bases and J by 1 base; unmatched bases: 4. The CDR3 totals 14 residues.

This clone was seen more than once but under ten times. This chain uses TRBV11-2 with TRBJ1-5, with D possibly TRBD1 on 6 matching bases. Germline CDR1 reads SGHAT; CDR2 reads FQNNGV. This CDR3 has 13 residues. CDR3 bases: TGTGCAAGCGCGCAGGGGTATGATCAGCCCCAGCATTTT. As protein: CASAQGYDQPQHF.

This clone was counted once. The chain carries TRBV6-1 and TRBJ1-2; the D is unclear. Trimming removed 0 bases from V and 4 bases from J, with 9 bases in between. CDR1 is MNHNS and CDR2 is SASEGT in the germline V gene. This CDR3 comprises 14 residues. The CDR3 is CASSEASPFYGYTF. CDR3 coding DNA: TGTGCCAGCAGTGAAGCGTCCCCTTTCTATGGCTACACCTTC.

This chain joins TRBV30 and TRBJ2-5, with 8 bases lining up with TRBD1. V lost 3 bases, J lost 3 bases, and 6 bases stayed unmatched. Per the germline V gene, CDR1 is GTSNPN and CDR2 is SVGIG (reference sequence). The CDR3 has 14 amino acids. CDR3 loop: CAWREWDRKETQYF. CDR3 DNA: TGTGCCTGGAGGGAGTGGGACAGGAAAGAGACCCAGTACTTC.

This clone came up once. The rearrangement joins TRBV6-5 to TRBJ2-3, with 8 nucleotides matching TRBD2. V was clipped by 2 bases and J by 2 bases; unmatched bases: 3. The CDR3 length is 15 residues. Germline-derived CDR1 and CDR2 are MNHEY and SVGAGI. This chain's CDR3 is CASSYGGLDTDTQYF. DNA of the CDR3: TGTGCCAGCAGTTACGGGGGACTAGACACAGATACGCAGTATTTT.

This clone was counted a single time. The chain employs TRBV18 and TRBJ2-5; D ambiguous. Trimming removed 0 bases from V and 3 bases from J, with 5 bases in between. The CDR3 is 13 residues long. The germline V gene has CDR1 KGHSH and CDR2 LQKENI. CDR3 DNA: TGTGCCAGCTCACCACCGTCTAAAGAGACCCAGTACTTC. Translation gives CASSPPSKETQYF.

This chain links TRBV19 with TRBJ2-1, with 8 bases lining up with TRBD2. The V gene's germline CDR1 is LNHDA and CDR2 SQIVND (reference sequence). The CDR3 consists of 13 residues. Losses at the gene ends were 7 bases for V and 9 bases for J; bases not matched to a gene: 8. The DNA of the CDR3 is TGTGCCAGTAACATGGCGGGGGGTGGTGAGCAGTTCTTC. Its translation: CASNMAGGGEQFF.

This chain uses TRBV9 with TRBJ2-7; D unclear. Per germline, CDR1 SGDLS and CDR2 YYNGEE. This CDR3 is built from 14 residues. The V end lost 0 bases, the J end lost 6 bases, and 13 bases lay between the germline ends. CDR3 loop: CASSVASHVGEQYF. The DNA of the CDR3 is TGTGCCAGCAGCGTAGCGAGCCACGTTGGCGAGCAGTACTTC.

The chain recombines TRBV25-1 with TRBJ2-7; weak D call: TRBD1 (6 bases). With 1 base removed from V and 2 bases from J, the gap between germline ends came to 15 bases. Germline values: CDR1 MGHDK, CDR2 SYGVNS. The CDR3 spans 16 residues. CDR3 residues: CASSESGTRGAYEQYF. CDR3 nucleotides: TGTGCCAGCAGTGAATCGGGTACCAGGGGAGCCTACGAGCAGTACTTC.

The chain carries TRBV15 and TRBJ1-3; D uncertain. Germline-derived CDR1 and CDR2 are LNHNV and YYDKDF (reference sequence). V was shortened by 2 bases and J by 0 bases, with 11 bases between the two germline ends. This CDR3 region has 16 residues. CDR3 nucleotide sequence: TGTGCCACCAGCAGATCCCACCAGCGCTCTGGAAACACCATATATTTT. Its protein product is CATSRSHQRSGNTIYF.

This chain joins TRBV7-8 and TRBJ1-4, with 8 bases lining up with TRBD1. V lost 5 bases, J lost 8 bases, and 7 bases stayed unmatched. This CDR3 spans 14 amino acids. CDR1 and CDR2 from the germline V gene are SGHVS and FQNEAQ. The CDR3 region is CASSGQGIGEKLFF. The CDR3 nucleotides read TGTGCCAGCAGCGGACAGGGAATTGGGGAAAAACTGTTTTTT.

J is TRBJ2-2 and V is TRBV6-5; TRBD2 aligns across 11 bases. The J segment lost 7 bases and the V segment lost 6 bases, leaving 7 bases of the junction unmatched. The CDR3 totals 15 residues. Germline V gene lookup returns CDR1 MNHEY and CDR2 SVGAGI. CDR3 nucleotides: TGTGCCAGCAGCCAAGTAGCGGGGGGGCTCGGGGAGCTGTTTTTT. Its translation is CASSQVAGGLGELFF.

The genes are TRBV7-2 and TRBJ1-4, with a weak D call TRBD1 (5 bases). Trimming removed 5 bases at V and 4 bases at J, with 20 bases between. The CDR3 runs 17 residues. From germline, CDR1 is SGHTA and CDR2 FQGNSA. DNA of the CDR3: TGTGCCAGCAGCCCCAACGCTGTGACAGTGCTTAATGAAAAACTGTTTTTT. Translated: CASSPNAVTVLNEKLFF. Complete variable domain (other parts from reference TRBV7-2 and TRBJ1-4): GAGVSQSPSNKVTEKGKDVELRCDPISGHTALYWYRQSLGQGLEFLIYFQGNSAPDKSGLPSDRFSAERTGGSVSTLTIQRTQQEDSAVYLCASSPNAVTVLNEKLFFGSGTQLSVL.

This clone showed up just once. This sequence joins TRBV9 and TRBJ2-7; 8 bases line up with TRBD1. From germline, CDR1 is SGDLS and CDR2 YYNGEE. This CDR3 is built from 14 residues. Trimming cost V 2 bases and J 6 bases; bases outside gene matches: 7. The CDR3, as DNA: TGTGCCAGCAGCGTTCGGACAGGGAGAGGCGAGCAGTACTTC. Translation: CASSVRTGRGEQYF.

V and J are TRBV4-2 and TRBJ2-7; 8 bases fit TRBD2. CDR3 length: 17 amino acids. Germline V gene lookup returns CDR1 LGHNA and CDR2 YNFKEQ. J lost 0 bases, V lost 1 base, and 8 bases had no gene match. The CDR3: CASSQVSAGGDSYEQYF. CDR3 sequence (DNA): TGTGCCAGCAGCCAAGTCTCTGCGGGGGGCGACTCCTACGAGCAGTACTTC.